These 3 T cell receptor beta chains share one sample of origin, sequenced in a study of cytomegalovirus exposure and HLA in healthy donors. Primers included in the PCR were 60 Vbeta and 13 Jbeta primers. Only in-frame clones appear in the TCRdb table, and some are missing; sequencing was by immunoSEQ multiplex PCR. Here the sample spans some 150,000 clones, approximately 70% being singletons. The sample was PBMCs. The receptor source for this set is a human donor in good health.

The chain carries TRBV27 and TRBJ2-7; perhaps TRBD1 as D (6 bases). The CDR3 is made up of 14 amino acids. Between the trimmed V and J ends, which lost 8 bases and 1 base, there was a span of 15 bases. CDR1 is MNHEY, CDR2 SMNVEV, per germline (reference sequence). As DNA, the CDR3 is TGTGCCAGCCGTCCCGGGACATTTTCCTACGAGCAGTACTTC. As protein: CASRPGTFSYEQYF.

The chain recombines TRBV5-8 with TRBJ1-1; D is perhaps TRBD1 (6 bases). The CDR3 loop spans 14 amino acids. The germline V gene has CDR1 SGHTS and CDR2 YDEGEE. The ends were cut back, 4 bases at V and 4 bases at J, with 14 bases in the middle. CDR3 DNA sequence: TGTGCCAGCAGCAGTGGGAGGGGGTCCACTGAAGCTTTCTTT. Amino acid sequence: CASSSGRGSTEAFF. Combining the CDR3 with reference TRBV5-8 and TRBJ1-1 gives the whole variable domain EAGVTQSPTHLIKTRGQQATLRCSPISGHTSVYWYQQALGLGLQFLLWYDEGEERNRGNFPPRFSGRQFPNYSSELNVNALELEDSALYLCASSSGRGSTEAFFGQGTRLTVV.

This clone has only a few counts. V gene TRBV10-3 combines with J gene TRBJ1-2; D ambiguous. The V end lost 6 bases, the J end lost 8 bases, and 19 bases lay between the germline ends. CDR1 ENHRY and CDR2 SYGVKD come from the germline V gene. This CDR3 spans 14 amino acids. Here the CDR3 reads CAIRDSSSLWGYTF. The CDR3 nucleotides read TGTGCCATCAGGGATAGCAGCTCCCTCTGGGGCTACACCTTC.